Listed below are T cell receptor beta chains from one sample, sequenced in a study of T cell responses to AZD1222 COVID-19 vaccine. This table comes from immunoSEQ multiplex PCR, and its TCRdb copy is limited to in-frame clones, with some not included. The table has roughly 150,000 clones, around 92% seen once. The starting material was peripheral blood, obtained on day 0 of AZD1222 vaccination. All receptors come from an adult in good health. Each CDR3 is given with its conserved first and last residue. Clone size is given for some rows only: seen once, a few or many times, or a class if the clone is expanded.

CDR3aa	abundance	v_gene
CASSSQGQGATDTQYF	-	TRBV5-6
CASRGQSGRVHEQYF	-	TRBV6-5
CASSVSRERSTEAFF	-	TRBV25-1
CASKLQGNTGELFF	-	TRBV5-1
CASRQSLGLAGDNEQFF	-	TRBV3-1/TRBV3-2
CAISDPGGTDTQYF	-	TRBV10-3
CASTGQGRNTEAFF	-	TRBV19
CASSLGVARSYNSPLHF	-	TRBV7-6
CASSQGSGGNTDTQYF	-	TRBV4-2
CASSVGQEQFF	-	TRBV9
CASSRPKENTIYF	few	TRBV3-1/TRBV3-2
CASSFGTGEGTQYF	-	TRBV27
CASSGQGADGYTF	-	TRBV5-1
CASSLRTSWLSGEQYF	-	TRBV27
CASSAEPAAATEAFF	-	TRBV5-1
CAWTRDRDTIYF	-	TRBV30
CATSDPGQAYEELFF	-	TRBV24-1
CASSLGGGPSGELFF	-	TRBV5-1
CASSQASGTVNYGYTF	-	TRBV4-2
CASSQGGGSRNTIYF	few	TRBV7-2
CSVEQAYEQYF	-	TRBV29-1
CASSLVLAGGKDEQFF	-	TRBV5-5
CASSQSRWEQYF	-	TRBV28
CSASLGTVQRGNQPQHF	-	TRBV20-1
CASSGGDREADTQYF	-	TRBV7-8
CATSRDPGTVAFF	-	TRBV15
CASSQDLRAVQETQYF	-	TRBV4-2
CASSRRAAGQGVAGPSYEQYF	once	TRBV4-2
CASSLAIPGNSPLHF	once	TRBV5-1
CASSSSAYLSGTQYF	few	TRBV7-2
CASSPSFRNTIYF	-	TRBV6-1
CASSFGQYNEKLFF	-	TRBV5-1
CASSLTTGTNTEAFF	-	TRBV5-4
CASSQGDRGYQETQYF	-	TRBV4-2
CASSIAGGPGEQYF	-	TRBV19
CASSTFSGSSYNEQFF	-	TRBV7-3
CASSYGGSSNQPQHF	-	TRBV6-2/TRBV6-3
CAITGQGATEAFF	-	TRBV10-3
CASSLAGGLYNEQFF	-	TRBV7-3
CASSLDRDRRTDTQYF	-	TRBV7-2
CASSQAPGTSGNTIYF	-	TRBV4-1
CASSPDSNYGYTF	once	TRBV5-4
CASSPWTLQETQYF	-	TRBV6-5
CSVGAQAPYEQYF	-	TRBV29-1
CASSLGTEAFF	-	TRBV12-3/TRBV12-4